This passage covers 28 T cell receptor beta chains from one sample sequenced in a study of blood T cell repertoires in COVID-19. This table comes from immunoSEQ multiplex PCR, and its TCRdb copy is limited to in-frame clones, with some not included. The sample lists roughly 380,000 clones, almost 90% occurring once. Material for sequencing was PBMCs or T cells enriched from blood (not recorded which). These receptors all come from a woman younger than 45 who had been exposed to COVID-19.

This chain joins TRBV11-3 and TRBJ1-4; possible D gene TRBD1, 6 bases. CDR3 size: 15 residues. The V and J ends lost 5 bases and 5 bases respectively, with 15 bases between them. The germline V gene has CDR1 SGHNT and CDR2 YENEEA. This CDR3 is CASSPGRGTNEKLFF. The CDR3 DNA reads TGTGCCAGCAGCCCTGGGAGGGGGACGAATGAAAAACTGTTTTTT.

This clone has only one observation. The rearrangement joins TRBV6-4 to TRBJ2-1, with D tentatively TRBD2 (6 bases). Trimming took off 3 bases at V and 5 bases at J, with 14 bases between the two ends. The CDR3 has 15 amino acids. CDR1 and CDR2 (germline): MRHNA, SNTAGT. Here the CDR3 reads CASSDVVSGNNEQFF. The CDR3 nucleotides read TGTGCCAGCAGTGATGTTGTTAGCGGAAACAATGAGCAGTTCTTC.

This clone was seen only once. This chain connects TRBV14 to TRBJ2-3; 8 positions match TRBD2. Germline CDR1 reads SGHDN; CDR2 reads FVKESK. This CDR3 has 14 residues. J gave up 6 bases and V 1 base, and 3 bases lay outside the gene matches. CDR3: CASSQAGGIDTQYF. CDR3 nucleotide sequence: TGTGCCAGCAGCCAAGCGGGAGGGATCGATACGCAGTATTTT.

V is TRBV11-2 and J is TRBJ1-2; 10 positions agree with TRBD1. Germline V gene data show CDR1 as SGHAT and CDR2 as FQNNGV. CDR3 length: 15 amino acids. J was trimmed by 4 bases and V by 5 bases; bases with no gene match: 7. CDR3 coding DNA: TGTGCCAGCAGCCCAAGACAGGGGGCGGCCTATGGCTACACCTTC. Its protein product is CASSPRQGAAYGYTF.

This chain connects TRBV29-1 to TRBJ1-1; D unclear. V lost 7 bases to trimming and J lost 2 bases, with 5 bases between them. The CDR3 contains 10 residues. Germline V gene sequence: CDR1 SQVTM, CDR2 ANQGSEA. This CDR3 is CSASNTEAFF. The CDR3 region has the DNA TGCAGCGCGTCTAACACTGAAGCTTTCTTT.

This sequence joins TRBV3-1 (or the pseudogene TRBV3-2) and TRBJ2-1; tentatively, D is TRBD2 (6 bases). Germline-derived CDR1 and CDR2 are LGHDT and YNNKEL (reference sequence). V was shortened by 5 bases and J by 1 base, with 12 bases between the two germline ends. The CDR3 length is 15 residues. CDR3: CASSSRLVSYNEQFF. In DNA form, the CDR3 reads TGTGCCAGCAGCTCGCGACTAGTTTCCTACAATGAGCAGTTCTTC.

About this clone itself: Compared with germline, one end of the junction differs, possibly owing to a read error. The chain has TRBV6-6 and TRBJ1-2; 10 positions match TRBD1. CDR3 size: 17 residues. From germline, CDR1 is MNHNY and CDR2 SVGAGI (reference sequence). The CDR3 DNA reads TGTGTCAGCAGTCAGACCGGGACAGGGGCCCCACACTATGGCTACACCTTC. It encodes CVSSQTGTGAPHYGYTF.

The CDR3 reads CASSYGDRGYGYTF. Here the CDR3 DNA reads TGTGCCAGCAGTTACGGGGACAGGGGCTATGGCTACACCTTC. The chain has TRBV6-5 and TRBJ1-2; 10 bases line up with TRBD1. The CDR3 is 14 residues long. V dropped 2 bases and J dropped 4; count of bases not matched to a gene: 1. Germline V gene sequence: CDR1 MNHEY, CDR2 SVGAGI.

V usage is TRBV2 and J usage is TRBJ2-1, with TRBD2 matching 10 bases. The CDR3 has 14 residues. V trimming: 7 bases; J trimming: 8 bases; junction bases outside the gene matches: 8. CDR1 is SNHLY, CDR2 FYNNEI, per germline. The CDR3 DNA reads TGTGCCAGCAAGCCGGGACTAGCGAAGGATGAGCAGTTCTTC. Translating gives CASKPGLAKDEQFF.

J is TRBJ1-6 and V is TRBV27; TRBD1 might be the D (5 bases). In germline, CDR1 is MNHEY, CDR2 SMNVEV (reference sequence). CDR3 length: 15 amino acids. Deletions cut 5 bases from V and 9 bases from J, with 17 bases between. The CDR3 DNA reads as TGTGCCAGCAGTCCTGAGCAGGGTAAAGGTTCACCCCTCCACTTT. This translates into CASSPEQGKGSPLHF.

The rearrangement uses TRBV5-8 and TRBJ2-2; D is perhaps TRBD1 (5 bases). The V gene lost 4 bases and the J gene lost 0 bases, with 19 bases spanning the gap. The CDR3 consists of 18 residues. Germline V CDR1 and CDR2: SGHTS, YDEGEE. The CDR3 DNA reads as TGTGCCAGCAGCCCCGCCCAGGGCAACCCTTCGAACACCGGGGAGCTGTTTTTT. Translating it yields CASSPAQGNPSNTGELFF.

This chain uses TRBV28 with TRBJ2-3; possibly TRBD1 for D (5 bases). The CDR3 has 12 residues. Germline V lookup: CDR1 MDHEN, CDR2 SYDVKM. The V gene lost 7 bases and the J gene lost 5 bases, with 10 bases spanning the gap. The CDR3 reads CASTRVGDTQYF. CDR3 nucleotide sequence: TGTGCCAGCACCAGGGTGGGAGATACGCAGTATTTT.

The chain couples TRBV5-4 to TRBJ2-5, with a weak D call TRBD1 (6 bases). The length of the CDR3 is 14 residues. The V end lost 4 bases, the J end lost 0 bases, and 10 bases lay between the germline ends. Germline V lookup: CDR1 SGHNT, CDR2 YYREEE (reference sequence). In DNA, the CDR3 is TGTGCCAGCAGCCCTGACAGGTACCAAGAGACCCAGTACTTC. It encodes CASSPDRYQETQYF.

This chain links TRBV11-1 with TRBJ1-2; 9 positions match TRBD1. The germline V gene has CDR1 SGHAT and CDR2 FQDESV (reference sequence). This CDR3 spans 16 amino acids. Germline trimming cut 1 base from V and 2 bases from J; bases unmatched to any gene: 5. The CDR3 region has the DNA TGTGCCAGCAGCTTAGGGGCCGGGACAGGGAACTATGGCTACACCTTC. Residues: CASSLGAGTGNYGYTF.

The genes are TRBV6-5 and TRBJ2-7; D may be TRBD2 (5 bases). This CDR3 is built from 16 residues. V was pared by 0 bases and J by 1 base, with 13 bases between. Germline V CDR1 and CDR2: MNHEY, SVGAGI. The CDR3: CASSYSALADSYEQYF. In nucleotides, the CDR3 is TGTGCCAGCAGTTACTCGGCCCTAGCCGATTCCTACGAGCAGTACTTC.

The chain joins TRBV11-2 to TRBJ2-7, with TRBD1 identical over 10 bases. The CDR3 totals 15 residues. V shed 6 bases and J 3 bases; nucleotides not matched to a gene: 8. Germline values: CDR1 SGHAT, CDR2 FQNNGV. The CDR3 sequence is CASRTRDRGNYEQYF. The CDR3 nucleotides read TGTGCCAGCAGAACCCGGGACAGGGGTAACTACGAGCAGTACTTC.

This sequence joins TRBV20-1 and TRBJ1-1; D gene unclear. Germline loops: CDR1 DFQATT, CDR2 SNEGSKA (reference sequence). This CDR3 has 10 residues. Trimming pared 6 bases from V and 4 bases from J, leaving 6 bases between. This CDR3 is CSAPITEAFF. CDR3 bases: TGCAGTGCCCCCATCACTGAAGCTTTCTTT.

The chain combines TRBV28 with TRBJ1-5; TRBD1 matches at 10 bases. The ends lost 4 bases at V and 3 bases at J; junction bases unmatched: 3. Germline V CDR1 and CDR2: MDHEN, SYDVKM. CDR3 size: 15 residues. The CDR3 region has the DNA TGTGCCAGCAGTTGGGACAGGGGATCCAATCAGCCCCAGCATTTT. Translating gives CASSWDRGSNQPQHF.

V is TRBV5-4 and J is TRBJ2-5; no clear D gene. CDR1 is SGHNT, CDR2 YYREEE, per germline (reference sequence). CDR3 size: 14 residues. Trimming took off 0 bases at V and 4 bases at J, with 10 bases between the two ends. The CDR3, as DNA: TGTGCCAGCAGCTTGGGGCAGACTGGAGAGACCCAGTACTTC. Translating gives CASSLGQTGETQYF.

The V and J genes are TRBV6-5 and TRBJ2-5; possible D gene TRBD2, 5 bases. CDR3 length: 14 amino acids. V lost 2 bases, J lost 1 base, and 8 bases lay in between. The germline V gene has CDR1 MNHEY and CDR2 SVGAGI. The CDR3 here is CASSYSRGQETQYF. The CDR3 nucleotides are TGTGCCAGCAGTTACAGTCGGGGCCAAGAGACCCAGTACTTC.

The chain carries TRBV29-1 and TRBJ2-2, with D perhaps matching TRBD1 (6 bases). This CDR3 has 12 residues. V was cut by 4 bases and J by 5 bases, with 8 bases left in between. Germline V gives CDR1 SQVTM, CDR2 ANQGSEA. CDR3 nucleotide sequence: TGCAGCGTTGGAGGGGGTACCGGGGAGCTGTTTTTT. It translates to CSVGGGTGELFF.

V usage is TRBV28 and J usage is TRBJ1-1; possibly TRBD1 for D (6 bases). The germline V gene has CDR1 MDHEN and CDR2 SYDVKM. Trimming removed 7 bases from V and 4 bases from J, with 25 bases in between. This CDR3 contains 17 residues. The DNA for the CDR3 is TGTGCCAGCACCCCTCGGGGGGCGGTCGGTGGTAGCACTGAAGCTTTCTTT. This gives the protein CASTPRGAVGGSTEAFF.

The chain recombines TRBV28 with TRBJ2-7, with 9 bases identical to TRBD1. The CDR3 is 14 residues long. The J segment lost 4 bases and the V segment lost 6 bases, leaving 7 bases of the junction unmatched. Germline CDR1 is MDHEN and CDR2 is SYDVKM. The CDR3 sequence is CASRGGTGTYEQYF. The DNA for the CDR3 is TGTGCCAGCAGGGGAGGGACAGGGACTTACGAGCAGTACTTC.

The chain has TRBV7-8 and TRBJ2-7, with 7 bases lining up with TRBD2. CDR1 SGHVS and CDR2 FQNEAQ come from the germline V gene. The CDR3 loop spans 15 amino acids. After removal of 3 bases from V and 2 bases from J, the junction contained 7 bases not matched to a gene. CDR3 sequence reads: CASSFSASGTYEQYF. The CDR3 DNA reads as TGTGCCAGCAGCTTTTCGGCTAGCGGCACCTACGAGCAGTACTTC.

The genes are TRBV18 and TRBJ2-7; TRBD1 agrees at 9 bases. The trim removed 4 bases at V and 5 bases at J, leaving 0 bases unmatched. CDR3 length equals 12 residues. Germline CDR1 and CDR2: KGHSH and LQKENI. The CDR3 bases are TGTGCCAGCTCACGGGACAGGGACGAGCAGTACTTC. This encodes CASSRDRDEQYF.

The chain recombines TRBV27 with TRBJ1-5; 8 positions agree with TRBD1. V shed 6 bases and J 2 bases; nucleotides not matched to a gene: 12. Germline V gene data show CDR1 as MNHEY and CDR2 as SMNVEV (reference sequence). The length of the CDR3 is 17 residues. CDR3 nucleotides: TGTGCCAGCAGGGGAGTGGCAGGGGGCTGGGGCAATCAGCCCCAGCATTTT. It codes for CASRGVAGGWGNQPQHF.

J is TRBJ1-2 and V is TRBV6-5, with 8 bases matching TRBD1. Germline loops: CDR1 MNHEY, CDR2 SVGAGI. The V gene end was trimmed by 2 bases and the J gene end by 7 bases; junction bases not matched to a gene: 3. The CDR3 loop spans 13 amino acids. The CDR3 sequence: CASSYQGQAGYTF. In DNA, the CDR3 is TGTGCCAGCAGTTACCAGGGACAGGCTGGCTACACCTTC.

This chain uses TRBV7-3 with TRBJ1-1, with 10 bases lining up with TRBD1. The length of the CDR3 is 14 residues. Trimming at V came to 5 bases and at J to 3 bases, leaving 3 bases not matched to a gene. The V gene's germline CDR1 is SGHTA and CDR2 FQGTGA. CDR3 DNA: TGTGCCAGCAGCCCGGGACAGGGGCACACTGAAGCTTTCTTT. Translated, it gives CASSPGQGHTEAFF.